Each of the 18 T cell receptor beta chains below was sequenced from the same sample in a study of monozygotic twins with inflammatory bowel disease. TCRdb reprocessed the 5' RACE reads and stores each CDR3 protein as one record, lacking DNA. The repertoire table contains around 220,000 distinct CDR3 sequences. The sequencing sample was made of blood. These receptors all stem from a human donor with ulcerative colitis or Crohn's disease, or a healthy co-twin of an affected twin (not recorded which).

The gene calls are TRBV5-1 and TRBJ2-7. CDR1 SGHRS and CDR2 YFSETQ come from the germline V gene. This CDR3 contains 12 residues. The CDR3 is CASSTDLDEQYF.

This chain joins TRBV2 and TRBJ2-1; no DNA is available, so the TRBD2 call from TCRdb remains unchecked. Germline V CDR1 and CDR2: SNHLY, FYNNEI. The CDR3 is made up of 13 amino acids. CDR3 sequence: CASSEDVGGAQFF.

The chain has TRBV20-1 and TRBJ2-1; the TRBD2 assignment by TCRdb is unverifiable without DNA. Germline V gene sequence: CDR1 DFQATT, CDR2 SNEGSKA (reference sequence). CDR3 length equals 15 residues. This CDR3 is CSARGTAGEVREQFF.

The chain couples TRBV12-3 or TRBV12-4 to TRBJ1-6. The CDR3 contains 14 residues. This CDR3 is CASSWQTPNSPLHF.

The CDR3 reads CASSQEADGRGRETQYF. The chain uses TRBV4-2 and TRBJ2-5; TCRdb indicates TRBD1, and absent DNA this call remains unverified. Germline values: CDR1 LGHNA, CDR2 YNFKEQ. This CDR3 comprises 17 residues.

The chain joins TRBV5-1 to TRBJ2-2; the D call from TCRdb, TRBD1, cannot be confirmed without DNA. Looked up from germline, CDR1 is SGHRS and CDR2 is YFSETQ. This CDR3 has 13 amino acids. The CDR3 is CASGQGNTGELFF.

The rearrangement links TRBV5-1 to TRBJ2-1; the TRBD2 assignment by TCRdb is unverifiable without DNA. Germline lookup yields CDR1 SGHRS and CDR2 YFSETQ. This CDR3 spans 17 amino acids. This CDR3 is CASSPPVAGRSYNEQFF.

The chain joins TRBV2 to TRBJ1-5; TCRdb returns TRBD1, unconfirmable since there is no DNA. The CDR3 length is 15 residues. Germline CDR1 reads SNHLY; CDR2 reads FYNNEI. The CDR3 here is CASRRTVDSNQPQHF.

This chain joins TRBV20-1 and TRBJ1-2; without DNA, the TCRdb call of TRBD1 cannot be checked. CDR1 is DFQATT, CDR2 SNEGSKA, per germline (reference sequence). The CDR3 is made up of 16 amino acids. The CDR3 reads CSARAGSWVSSYGYTF.

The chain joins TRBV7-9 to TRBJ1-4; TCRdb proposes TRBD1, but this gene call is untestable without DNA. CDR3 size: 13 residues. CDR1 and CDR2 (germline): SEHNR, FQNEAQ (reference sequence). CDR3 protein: CASRGGGVEKLFF. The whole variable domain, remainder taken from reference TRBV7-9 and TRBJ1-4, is DTGVSQNPRHKITKRGQNVTFRCDPISEHNRLYWYRQTLGQGPEFLTYFQNEAQLEKSRLLSDRFSAERPKGSFSTLEIQRTEQGDSAMYLCASRGGGVEKLFFGSGTQLSVL.

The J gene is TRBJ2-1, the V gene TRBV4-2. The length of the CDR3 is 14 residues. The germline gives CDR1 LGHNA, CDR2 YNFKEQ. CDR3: CASSQEITYNEQFF.

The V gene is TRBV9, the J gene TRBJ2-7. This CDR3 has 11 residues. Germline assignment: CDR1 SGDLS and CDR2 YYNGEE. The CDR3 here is CASSITATRYF.

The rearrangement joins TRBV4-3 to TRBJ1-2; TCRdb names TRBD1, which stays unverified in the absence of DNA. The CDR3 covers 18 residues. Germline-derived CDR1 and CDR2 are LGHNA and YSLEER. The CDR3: CASSQGRLTGANNYGYTF.

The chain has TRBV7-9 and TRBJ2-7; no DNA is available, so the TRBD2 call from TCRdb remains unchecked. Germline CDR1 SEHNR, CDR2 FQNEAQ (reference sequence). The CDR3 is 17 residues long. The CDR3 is CASSLGLAGVSSYEQYF.

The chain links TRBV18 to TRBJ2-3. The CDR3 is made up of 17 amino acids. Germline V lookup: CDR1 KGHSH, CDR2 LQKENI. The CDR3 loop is CASSPPLRTTDTDTQYF.

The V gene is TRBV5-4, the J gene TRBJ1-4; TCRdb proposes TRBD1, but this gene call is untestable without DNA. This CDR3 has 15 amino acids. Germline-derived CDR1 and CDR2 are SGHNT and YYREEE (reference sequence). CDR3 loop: CASSLNRGTNEKLFF.

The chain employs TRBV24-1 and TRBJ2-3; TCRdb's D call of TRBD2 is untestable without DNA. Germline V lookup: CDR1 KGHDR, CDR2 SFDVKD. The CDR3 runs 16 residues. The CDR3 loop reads CATSEGSGSGTDTQYF.

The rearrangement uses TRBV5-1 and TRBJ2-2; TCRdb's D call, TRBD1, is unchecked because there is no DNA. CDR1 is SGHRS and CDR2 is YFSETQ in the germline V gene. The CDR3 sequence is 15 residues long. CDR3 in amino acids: CASSLDSRVTGELFF.